This record covers a single T cell receptor (beta chain). PCR amplification relied on 60 Vbeta primers (plus 13 Jbeta primers). Repertoires were generated with immunoSEQ multiplex PCR, while TCRdb's copy carries only in-frame clones and drops some. Here the sample spans 150,000 or so clones, 75% to 85% being singletons. This sample is drawn from a study of cytomegalovirus exposure and HLA in healthy donors. This CDR3 is built from 13 residues. The germline CDR1 and CDR2 sequences are MNHNS and SASEGT. The V segment lost 6 bases and the J segment 3 bases; nucleotides outside the gene matches: 3. The specimen was PBMCs. J is TRBJ2-7 and V is TRBV6-1, with 9 bases lining up with TRBD1. The TCR was taken from a man aged 25 to 40 in good health and CMV-seropositive. The DNA of the CDR3 is TGTGCCAGCAGGGCGGGACAGGGCTACGAGCAGTACTTC. Amino acid sequence: CASRAGQGYEQYF.